This record looks at one T cell receptor beta chain sequence and its context. Its antigen is unknown. Base qualities are not recorded, but no much larger clone differs from it by a single base. The immunoSEQ Assay, a bias-controlled multiplex PCR, was used to amplify TCRbeta CDR3 regions from genomic DNA. Processing in the source paper ran as follows. The number of nucleated cells in each sample was estimated from the amplification of reference gene primers within the assay. To quantify the absolute abundance of each unique TCRbeta CDR3 rearrangement, sequence reads were collapsed and filtered. For each sample, productive Simpson clonality was calculated as the square root of Simpson's diversity index over productive rearrangements. Sourced from immuneACCESS, this table was stored by TCRdb with only in-frame sequences that have V and J called. A share of the clones is absent; for the studies checked, an unresolved V gene accounts for under half, and the remainder has no known explanation. D and trimming were read from the DNA, whereas the V and J calls and clone size are those reported in that table. Here the sample has 150,000 or so clones; 81% occur a single time. About 10% of the sample is taken by the ten largest.

The sample comes from a study of blood T cell repertoires in COVID-19 (dated by TCRdb to the early 2020s). Regarding the complete study: The collaborator samples originated in the United States, Italy and Spain and spanned the acute and convalescent phases of COVID-19. Sample metadata almost always included a de-identified subject ID, COVID-19 status, age in years and sex. The prospective study material was composed of cDNA or gDNA derived from T cells, B-cell-depleted T cells, or PBMCs. Where available, HLA class I and class II types were taken from metadata supplied by the sample provider and were not determined by assay-based typing. A freely available public database, intended as a resource for researchers studying the immune response to SARS-CoV-2, is where the repertoires were released. Deeply sampled blood TCRbeta repertoires from subjects exposed to, actively infected with, or recovered from COVID-19 were included in the dataset. Samples were obtained from the ongoing ImmuneRACE study (first 160 participants) and from 1,200 or so subjects provided by 6 global collaborators. Findings and caveats that apply to the study as a whole: Clinical and demographic metadata were provided uncurated, with the amount varying by source and participant.

Whole blood was collected in K2EDTA tubes by collaborating institutions according to the institutions' own protocols. For TCRbeta analysis, collaborators shipped samples as frozen whole blood, isolated PBMCs, or DNA extracted from either of those sample types. For CDR1 and CDR2, the germline V gene lists SGHAT and FQNNGV. From cysteine to phenylalanine, the CDR3 is 17 amino acids long. The DNA shown is the 51-base CDR3, in frame from base 1. The junction carries 22 bases between V and J, which are trimmed by 4 bases and 4 bases respectively. The origin of this receptor is a man in his fifties or sixties with active or convalescent COVID-19. The sequencing input was peripheral blood. The chain is assembled from TRBV11-2 and TRBJ1-2; the D gene cannot be named for sure. The CDR3 reads CASSWAPTDTAPYGYTF. In nucleotides, the sequence is TGTGCCAGCAGCTGGGCCCCAACTGACACAGCCCCCTATGGCTACACCTTC.